The rows below give T cell receptor beta chains drawn from one sample of a study of shared clonotypes between healthy human individuals. Here immunoSEQ multiplex PCR was the method, and the copy in TCRdb shows in-frame clones only, minus some. This sample has 550,000 to 600,000 clones, with roughly 98% found just once. Sequenced: naive CD8+ T cells sorted from blood. The receptors stem from a man aged 25-40 years in good health. CDR3s include the opening cysteine and the closing phenylalanine or tryptophan. The order of the fields is J gene, clone size, D gene, V gene, CDR3 DNA, CDR3 protein. A D gene is named only where the DNA matches it firmly. Some rows mark clone size as missing; the rest say once, few, many or name a class of expanded clone.

j_call: TRBJ1-5
clone_size: .
d_call: .
v_call: TRBV28
cdr3_nt: TGTGCCAGCAGTCCTCCGAGGCCAGGGCAGCCCCAGCATTTT
cdr3_aa: CASSPPRPGQPQHF

j_call: TRBJ2-7
clone_size: .
d_call: TRBD1
v_call: TRBV27
cdr3_nt: TGTGCCAGCAGTTTAGGGCAGGGGGCCTACGAGCAGTACTTC
cdr3_aa: CASSLGQGAYEQYF

j_call: TRBJ2-1
clone_size: .
d_call: .
v_call: TRBV5-1
cdr3_nt: TGCGCCAGCAGCTTGGTACCCCAGACAACGGACGATGAGCAGTTCTTC
cdr3_aa: CASSLVPQTTDDEQFF

j_call: TRBJ1-5
clone_size: once
d_call: TRBD1
v_call: TRBV11-2
cdr3_nt: TGTGCCAGCAGAGCGGACAGGCCCCCCAATCAGCCCCAGCATTTT
cdr3_aa: CASRADRPPNQPQHF

j_call: TRBJ2-3
clone_size: .
d_call: TRBD1
v_call: TRBV15
cdr3_nt: TGTGCCACCAGCAGAGGGACAGGGTCAGATACGCAGTATTTT
cdr3_aa: CATSRGTGSDTQYF

j_call: TRBJ2-5
clone_size: .
d_call: .
v_call: TRBV27
cdr3_nt: TGTGCCAGCAGTTGGGCGTTTCAAGAGACCCAGTACTTC
cdr3_aa: CASSWAFQETQYF

j_call: TRBJ2-7
clone_size: .
d_call: TRBD2
v_call: TRBV7-6
cdr3_nt: TGTGCCAGCAGCTTAGGAGAAGGGACTAGCGGGAGGCCCGCCTACGAGCAGTACTTC
cdr3_aa: CASSLGEGTSGRPAYEQYF

j_call: TRBJ2-5
clone_size: .
d_call: TRBD2
v_call: TRBV28
cdr3_nt: TGTGCCAGCAGTTCCCTAGCGGGTAATGACCAAGAGACCCAGTACTTC
cdr3_aa: CASSSLAGNDQETQYF

j_call: TRBJ2-7
clone_size: .
d_call: .
v_call: TRBV5-8
cdr3_nt: TGTGCCAGCAGCAAACCCGGGACGGAATCCTACGAGCAGTACTTC
cdr3_aa: CASSKPGTESYEQYF

j_call: TRBJ1-5
clone_size: .
d_call: .
v_call: TRBV28
cdr3_nt: TGTGCCAGCAGTTTAACTGGTAATCAGCCCCAGCATTTT
cdr3_aa: CASSLTGNQPQHF

j_call: TRBJ1-2
clone_size: once
d_call: .
v_call: TRBV4-1
cdr3_nt: TGCGCCAGCAGCCAGGCCAGCTCCTTCTATGGCTACACCTTC
cdr3_aa: CASSQASSFYGYTF

j_call: TRBJ2-7
clone_size: .
d_call: .
v_call: TRBV11-3
cdr3_nt: TGTGCCAGCAGCACATCTCGTCGTGACGGGAGCGTCGACGAGCAGTACTTC
cdr3_aa: CASSTSRRDGSVDEQYF

j_call: TRBJ2-7
clone_size: .
d_call: .
v_call: TRBV10-3
cdr3_nt: TGTGCCATCAGGGAGAACTACGAGCAGTACTTC
cdr3_aa: CAIRENYEQYF

j_call: TRBJ1-1
clone_size: .
d_call: .
v_call: TRBV29-1
cdr3_nt: TGCAGCGTTGAAGGTTTAGGGGGGAACACTGAAGCTTTCTTT
cdr3_aa: CSVEGLGGNTEAFF

j_call: TRBJ2-7
clone_size: .
d_call: TRBD2
v_call: TRBV7-6
cdr3_nt: TGTGCCAGCAGCCCGACGGGGGACTACTACGAGCAGTACTTC
cdr3_aa: CASSPTGDYYEQYF

j_call: TRBJ1-1
clone_size: once
d_call: TRBD1
v_call: TRBV29-1
cdr3_nt: TGCAGCTCGACAGGGTTGGATACTGAAGCTTTCTTT
cdr3_aa: CSSTGLDTEAFF

j_call: TRBJ2-1
clone_size: .
d_call: TRBD2
v_call: TRBV28
cdr3_nt: TGTGCCAGCGGCGGGAGTATGGATGAGCAGTTCTTC
cdr3_aa: CASGGSMDEQFF

j_call: TRBJ1-1
clone_size: .
d_call: .
v_call: TRBV7-2
cdr3_nt: TGTGCCAGCAGTTATAACTTGAACACTGAAGCTTTCTTT
cdr3_aa: CASSYNLNTEAFF

j_call: TRBJ2-3
clone_size: once
d_call: TRBD2
v_call: TRBV6-5
cdr3_nt: TGTGCCAGCAGTTACGAGTCTAGCGGGAGGGGAGATACGCAGTATTTT
cdr3_aa: CASSYESSGRGDTQYF

j_call: TRBJ2-3
clone_size: .
d_call: .
v_call: TRBV21-1
cdr3_nt: TGTGCCACCCTGGGGGAGCAGCTTAGCACAGATACGCAGTATTTT
cdr3_aa: CATLGEQLSTDTQYF

j_call: TRBJ2-1
clone_size: .
d_call: TRBD2
v_call: TRBV15
cdr3_nt: TGTGCCACCAGCCCCCGAGTAGCGGGAGACAATGAGCAGTTCTTC
cdr3_aa: CATSPRVAGDNEQFF

j_call: TRBJ2-7
clone_size: many
d_call: .
v_call: TRBV2
cdr3_nt: TGTGCCAGCAGTAGGACAGCTTCCTACGAGCAGTACTTC
cdr3_aa: CASSRTASYEQYF

j_call: TRBJ2-1
clone_size: .
d_call: .
v_call: TRBV7-9
cdr3_nt: TGTGCCAGCAGCTTATCGTCCCTTGAGCAGTTCTTC
cdr3_aa: CASSLSSLEQFF

j_call: TRBJ2-1
clone_size: .
d_call: TRBD2
v_call: TRBV4-2
cdr3_nt: TGTGCCAGCAGCCAAGTCCTAGCGGGAGAAAGCAATGAGCAGTTCTTC
cdr3_aa: CASSQVLAGESNEQFF

j_call: TRBJ2-2
clone_size: .
d_call: .
v_call: TRBV7-2
cdr3_nt: TGTGCCAGCAGTTTAGTCTGGGGGAACACCGGGGAGCTGTTTTTT
cdr3_aa: CASSLVWGNTGELFF

j_call: TRBJ2-3
clone_size: .
d_call: TRBD2
v_call: TRBV5-4
cdr3_nt: TGTGCCAGCAGCTTGGCTAGCGGGAGATCCCGATCTAGCACAGATACGCAGTATTTT
cdr3_aa: CASSLASGRSRSSTDTQYF

j_call: TRBJ2-2
clone_size: .
d_call: .
v_call: TRBV6-6
cdr3_nt: TGTGCCATCCCTCCGGGACCCCGGGGGGAGCTGTTTTTT
cdr3_aa: CAIPPGPRGELFF

j_call: TRBJ1-2
clone_size: .
d_call: TRBD1
v_call: TRBV11-2
cdr3_nt: TGTGCCAGCCAAGGACAGGCGAACTATGGCTACACCTTC
cdr3_aa: CASQGQANYGYTF

j_call: TRBJ2-2
clone_size: .
d_call: .
v_call: TRBV4-1
cdr3_nt: TGCGCCAGCAGCCAAACAGAGGTCACCGGGGAGCTGTTTTTT
cdr3_aa: CASSQTEVTGELFF

j_call: TRBJ2-5
clone_size: .
d_call: .
v_call: TRBV28
cdr3_nt: TGTGCCAGCAGCTTACGGGGCGGAGCGCGGGAGACCCAGTACTTC
cdr3_aa: CASSLRGGARETQYF

j_call: TRBJ2-1
clone_size: .
d_call: TRBD2
v_call: TRBV5-1
cdr3_nt: TGCGCCAGCAGCTTGGATAGCGGGAGGGCATACAATGAGCAGTTCTTC
cdr3_aa: CASSLDSGRAYNEQFF

j_call: TRBJ2-3
clone_size: .
d_call: .
v_call: TRBV7-9
cdr3_nt: TGTGCCAGCAGCTCACAGAGCACAGATACGCAGTATTTT
cdr3_aa: CASSSQSTDTQYF

j_call: TRBJ1-1
clone_size: .
d_call: .
v_call: TRBV5-1
cdr3_nt: TGCGCCAGCAGCTACGGGACGGTGAACACTGAAGCTTTCTTT
cdr3_aa: CASSYGTVNTEAFF

j_call: TRBJ2-1
clone_size: once
d_call: TRBD2
v_call: TRBV27
cdr3_nt: TGTGCCAGCAGTTTCACTAGCGGGATGAATGAGCAGTTCTTC
cdr3_aa: CASSFTSGMNEQFF

j_call: TRBJ2-1
clone_size: .
d_call: TRBD1
v_call: TRBV4-1
cdr3_nt: TGCGCCAGCAGCCGGCCCCCGGGACAGGGTAACAATGAGCAGTTCTTC
cdr3_aa: CASSRPPGQGNNEQFF

j_call: TRBJ2-5
clone_size: .
d_call: .
v_call: TRBV19
cdr3_nt: TGTGCCAGTAGTATAGTAGGGTTGGGGAAAGAGACCCAGTACTTC
cdr3_aa: CASSIVGLGKETQYF

j_call: TRBJ2-5
clone_size: .
d_call: .
v_call: TRBV5-1
cdr3_nt: TGCGCCAGCAGCATCTGGGCGGGATCCCAAGAGACCCAGTACTTC
cdr3_aa: CASSIWAGSQETQYF

j_call: TRBJ2-7
clone_size: .
d_call: TRBD1
v_call: TRBV6-5
cdr3_nt: TGTGCCAGCAGTTACCAGACAGGGGGCGGCTACGAGCAGTACTTC
cdr3_aa: CASSYQTGGGYEQYF

j_call: TRBJ2-5
clone_size: .
d_call: TRBD2
v_call: TRBV7-9
cdr3_nt: TGTGCCAGCAGTCTTGGGGGACTAGCGGGAGTAGAGACCCAGTACTTC
cdr3_aa: CASSLGGLAGVETQYF

j_call: TRBJ1-2
clone_size: .
d_call: TRBD1
v_call: TRBV6-5
cdr3_nt: TGTGCCAGCAGTTACTCGACAGGGCTGGGAGGCTACACCTTC
cdr3_aa: CASSYSTGLGGYTF

j_call: TRBJ1-5
clone_size: .
d_call: .
v_call: TRBV9
cdr3_nt: TGTGCCAGCATCCTCTATCAGGGACCTCAGCCCCAGCATTTT
cdr3_aa: CASILYQGPQPQHF

j_call: TRBJ1-3
clone_size: once
d_call: TRBD1
v_call: TRBV2
cdr3_nt: TGTGCCAGAGCAGACAGGGATGGAAACACCATATATTTT
cdr3_aa: CARADRDGNTIYF

j_call: TRBJ2-7
clone_size: .
d_call: TRBD2
v_call: TRBV7-2
cdr3_nt: TGTGCCAGCAGCCCCACCCCTGACGGGAGGGAGCAGTACTTC
cdr3_aa: CASSPTPDGREQYF

j_call: TRBJ1-2
clone_size: .
d_call: .
v_call: TRBV19
cdr3_nt: TGTGCCAGTAGTTTCCTAGGGGGCTACACCTTC
cdr3_aa: CASSFLGGYTF